This T cell receptor (beta chain) was found in a study of cytomegalovirus exposure and HLA in healthy donors. Findings and caveats of the study: Several top significant clusters appeared, in a later analysis, to be linked to common viral pathogens. Among CMV-associated TCR beta chains, most appeared HLA-restricted in a later analysis. Some segments of the V type, notably TRBV6-2 and TRBV6-3, were excluded as indistinguishable.

Primers for the PCR totalled 60 Vbeta and 13 Jbeta. Method: immunoSEQ multiplex PCR; TCRdb's copy keeps in-frame clones and lacks some. The sample yields about 150,000 clones, about two thirds seen once. This clone was seen a single time. Its antigen remains unknown. Germline V gene lookup returns CDR1 LNHNV and CDR2 YYDKDF (reference sequence). CDR3 length: 17 residues. J gave up 4 bases and V 3 bases, and 12 bases lay outside the gene matches. Specimen: PBMCs. This chain connects TRBV15 to TRBJ1-3; TRBD1 matches at 7 bases. The TCR comes from a woman in her fifties or sixties in good health and CMV-seropositive. The CDR3 here is CATSRERQGGLGNTIYF. CDR3 coding DNA: TGTGCCACCAGCAGGGAAAGACAGGGAGGTCTCGGAAACACCATATATTTT.